These T cell receptor beta chains were read from a single sample in a study of early stage breast cancer tumors. The data were produced by immunoSEQ multiplex PCR, yet TCRdb's version contains in-frame clones alone and is incomplete. The sample records tens of thousands of clones, 85% to 95% being singletons. Sequenced input: blood. All receptors derive from a person in their 70s with breast cancer. Both conserved end residues are part of each CDR3. A D gene is named only where the DNA matches it firmly. Not every row has a clone size; where given, it reads once, few, many or a size class.

size	D	J	V	CDR3	DNA
NA	TRBD2	TRBJ2-3	TRBV6-1	CASSDALAGGRGTDTQYF	TGTGCCAGCAGTGACGCCCTAGCGGGAGGTCGGGGCACAGATACGCAGTATTTT
NA	NA	TRBJ1-1	TRBV6-6	CASSYSLLGVDTEAFF	TGTGCCAGCAGTTACTCGTTGCTAGGGGTGGACACTGAAGCTTTCTTT
NA	NA	TRBJ2-5	TRBV25-1	CASSGARGQETQYF	TGTGCCAGCAGTGGGGCGAGAGGGCAAGAGACCCAGTACTTC
NA	TRBD2	TRBJ2-3	TRBV9	CASSVTSGMFPDTQYF	TGTGCCAGCAGCGTGACTAGCGGGATGTTCCCAGATACGCAGTATTTT
once	TRBD2	TRBJ2-3	TRBV7-3	CASSPGTSGSTDTQYF	TGTGCCAGCAGCCCCGGGACTAGCGGGAGCACAGATACGCAGTATTTT
NA	NA	TRBJ1-3	TRBV10-3	CAISDYVGQSSGNTIYF	TGTGCCATCAGTGATTATGTAGGACAGAGCTCTGGAAACACCATATATTTT
once	TRBD1	TRBJ1-1	TRBV6-5	CASSRTGVPNTEAFF	TGTGCCAGCAGTCGCACAGGGGTCCCGAACACTGAAGCTTTCTTT
NA	TRBD1	TRBJ1-4	TRBV29-1	CSVQGSNEKLFF	TGCAGCGTACAGGGGTCTAATGAAAAACTGTTTTTT
NA	TRBD2	TRBJ2-1	TRBV7-9	CASSPIGLAGGDEQFF	TGTGCCAGCAGCCCTATAGGACTAGCGGGAGGGGATGAGCAGTTCTTC
NA	NA	TRBJ2-1	TRBV11-2	CASSLAGGGLGEQFF	TGTGCCAGCAGCCTCGCCGGGGGTGGATTAGGTGAGCAGTTCTTC
NA	TRBD1	TRBJ1-2	TRBV6-6	CASSYRETGNRGYTF	TGTGCCAGCAGTTACAGGGAGACAGGGAATCGCGGCTACACCTTC
NA	TRBD1	TRBJ1-1	TRBV6-1	CASSALGQANTEAFF	TGTGCCAGCAGTGCCCTGGGACAGGCAAACACTGAAGCTTTCTTT
NA	NA	TRBJ2-3	TRBV7-3	CASSLQSQSTDTQYF	TGTGCCAGCAGCTTACAGTCCCAGAGCACAGATACGCAGTATTTT
once	NA	TRBJ2-4	TRBV30	CAWNIGRDQGSLF	TGTGCCTGGAATATAGGTCGGGATCAGGGGTCTCTCTTC
NA	TRBD2	TRBJ2-7	TRBV5-1	CASSGGTTGAEQYF	TGCGCCAGCAGCGGGGGGACTACCGGGGCCGAGCAGTACTTC
NA	NA	TRBJ1-1	TRBV9	CASSVEHLTEAFF	TGTGCCAGCAGCGTAGAACACCTCACTGAAGCTTTCTTT
NA	NA	TRBJ1-1	TRBV9	CASGSDRANTEAFF	TGTGCCAGCGGGTCGGACAGAGCGAACACTGAAGCTTTCTTT
NA	TRBD1	TRBJ1-1	TRBV6-5	CASSYSKGGLWDFF	TGTGCCAGCAGTTACTCGAAAGGGGGCCTCTGGGATTTCTTT
NA	TRBD2	TRBJ2-3	TRBV19	CASSIGLAGGNGDTQYF	TGTGCCAGTAGTATAGGCCTAGCGGGAGGTAATGGGGATACGCAGTATTTT
NA	NA	TRBJ1-5	TRBV5-1	CASSPTGNQPQHF	TGCGCCAGCAGCCCTACAGGGAATCAGCCCCAGCATTTT
few	TRBD1	TRBJ1-2	TRBV10-1	CASDGKTYGQGGHGYTF	TGCGCCAGCGACGGAAAGACTTACGGACAGGGCGGCCATGGCTACACCTTC
NA	TRBD1	TRBJ1-2	TRBV9	CASSVEGQGRGYTF	TGTGCCAGCAGCGTAGAGGGACAGGGTCGGGGCTACACCTTC
NA	TRBD2	TRBJ2-7	TRBV6-4	CASSRGVIPYEQYF	TGTGCCAGCAGTCGGGGGGTAATCCCCTACGAGCAGTACTTC
NA	NA	TRBJ2-1	TRBV7-9	CASSGANNEQFF	TGTGCCAGCAGTGGAGCGAACAATGAGCAGTTCTTC
NA	NA	TRBJ2-1	TRBV7-6	CASSLGGDDNEQFF	TGTGCCAGCAGCTTAGGGGGGGATGACAATGAGCAGTTCTTC
NA	NA	TRBJ1-2	TRBV5-1	CASSLGQQNYGYTF	TGCGCCAGCAGCTTGGGACAGCAAAACTATGGCTACACCTTC
NA	NA	TRBJ2-7	TRBV27	CASSPRRGSYEQYF	TGTGCCAGCAGTCCACGACGGGGATCCTACGAGCAGTACTTC
NA	TRBD1	TRBJ1-4	TRBV5-1	CASSTGTGREKLFF	TGCGCCAGCAGCACCGGGACAGGGCGAGAAAAACTGTTTTTT
NA	TRBD1	TRBJ1-6	TRBV5-5	CASSLQGVGSPLHF	TGTGCCAGCAGCCTACAGGGGGTTGGTTCACCCCTCCACTTT
once	NA	TRBJ2-5	TRBV7-8	CASSLAQGRETQYF	TGTGCCAGCAGCTTGGCACAGGGACGGGAGACCCAGTACTTC
few	NA	TRBJ1-1	TRBV6-5	CASSYFGEAFF	TGTGCCAGCAGTTACTTCGGTGAAGCTTTCTTT
NA	TRBD1	TRBJ1-4	TRBV7-9	CASSPYRGSQTNEKLFF	TGTGCCAGCAGCCCCTACAGGGGAAGTCAAACTAATGAAAAACTGTTTTTT
NA	NA	TRBJ1-4	TRBV5-1	CASSLALDSSTNEKLFF	TGCGCCAGCAGCTTAGCCCTGGACAGTTCAACTAATGAAAAACTGTTTTTT
NA	NA	TRBJ1-4	TRBV19	CASTARVANEKLFF	TGTGCCAGTACCGCCAGGGTTGCTAATGAAAAACTGTTTTTT
NA	TRBD2	TRBJ2-1	TRBV19	CASGPGGGSYNEQFF	TGTGCCAGTGGGCCCGGGGGAGGGTCTTACAATGAGCAGTTCTTC
NA	NA	TRBJ2-2	TRBV30	CAWEETSPGELFF	TGTGCCTGGGAGGAGACTAGTCCCGGGGAGCTGTTTTTT
once	NA	TRBJ2-3	TRBV5-6	CASSDPPGFATDTQYF	TGTGCCAGCAGCGATCCACCCGGGTTTGCCACAGATACGCAGTATTTT
once	NA	TRBJ1-5	TRBV5-6	CASNLGGAYQPQHF	TGTGCCAGCAACCTGGGGGGGGCCTATCAGCCCCAGCATTTT
NA	NA	TRBJ2-3	TRBV4-1	CASSQARGDTQYF	TGCGCCAGCAGCCAAGCAAGGGGAGATACGCAGTATTTT
NA	TRBD1	TRBJ1-6	TRBV18	CASSPRVTGTDSPLHF	TGTGCCAGCTCACCTAGGGTGACAGGGACAGATTCACCCCTCCACTTT
NA	NA	TRBJ1-3	TRBV19	CASSTQGTGNTIYF	TGTGCCAGTAGTACGCAGGGAACCGGAAACACCATATATTTT
once	TRBD2	TRBJ2-7	TRBV18	CASSPMREGYEQYF	TGTGCCAGCTCACCAATGCGGGAGGGCTACGAGCAGTACTTC
NA	TRBD2	TRBJ2-3	TRBV5-8	CASSLAWRGGSTDTQYF	TGTGCCAGCAGCTTGGCCTGGAGGGGAGGGAGCACAGATACGCAGTATTTT
NA	TRBD1	TRBJ2-5	TRBV19	CASSIDRGYRGTQYF	TGTGCCAGTAGTATCGACAGGGGGTATCGTGGGACCCAGTACTTC
few	NA	TRBJ1-2	TRBV4-2	CASSQDRGAYGYTF	TGTGCCAGCAGCCAAGATAGGGGTGCCTATGGCTACACCTTC
NA	TRBD1	TRBJ1-5	TRBV30	CAWTPRDRVGQPQHF	TGTGCCTGGACTCCCCGGGACAGGGTGGGTCAGCCCCAGCATTTT
NA	NA	TRBJ2-2	TRBV11-2	CASSVQGGSGELFF	TGTGCCAGCAGCGTACAGGGGGGGTCCGGGGAGCTGTTTTTT
NA	TRBD1	TRBJ2-2	TRBV18	CASSRDSDGTGELFF	TGTGCCAGCTCACGGGACAGCGACGGGACCGGGGAGCTGTTTTTT
once	NA	TRBJ1-1	TRBV28	CASSSPLGRNTEAFF	TGTGCCAGCAGTTCACCCCTCGGGAGGAACACTGAAGCTTTCTTT
NA	NA	TRBJ1-4	TRBV5-1	CASSQFDSPEKLFF	TGCGCCAGCAGCCAATTCGACAGTCCTGAAAAACTGTTTTTT
NA	NA	TRBJ2-3	TRBV6-5	CASSYRESTDTQYF	TGTGCCAGCAGTTACAGGGAGAGCACAGATACGCAGTATTTT
few	NA	TRBJ2-7	TRBV11-2	CASSPDSFSSYEQYF	TGTGCCAGCAGCCCAGACAGTTTTAGCTCCTACGAGCAGTACTTC
NA	TRBD1	TRBJ1-6	TRBV9	CASSVASGRGENSPLHF	TGTGCCAGCAGCGTAGCATCCGGCAGGGGGGAGAATTCACCCCTCCACTTT
NA	NA	TRBJ1-2	TRBV9	CASSYSGHYTF	TGTGCCAGCAGCTATTCGGGACATTACACCTTC
NA	NA	TRBJ2-7	TRBV6-1	CASSRDMGTYEQYF	TGTGCCAGCAGCAGGGACATGGGGACCTACGAGCAGTACTTC
NA	TRBD2	TRBJ2-1	TRBV6-4	CASSEGGSSYNEQFF	TGTGCCAGCAGTGAGGGGGGGAGCTCCTACAATGAGCAGTTCTTC
NA	NA	TRBJ1-1	TRBV13	CASSRDSAGTEAFF	TGTGCCAGCAGCCGGGACTCCGCCGGCACTGAAGCTTTCTTT
NA	NA	TRBJ2-3	TRBV5-1	CASSPGTGRDTQYF	TGCGCCAGCAGCCCAGGGACTGGGAGGGATACGCAGTATTTT
NA	TRBD1	TRBJ2-7	TRBV7-8	CASSSRQGMYEQYF	TGTGCCAGCAGCTCTAGACAGGGGATGTACGAGCAGTACTTC
NA	TRBD1	TRBJ1-1	TRBV30	CAWSAQGAEAFF	TGTGCCTGGAGCGCCCAGGGGGCTGAAGCTTTCTTT